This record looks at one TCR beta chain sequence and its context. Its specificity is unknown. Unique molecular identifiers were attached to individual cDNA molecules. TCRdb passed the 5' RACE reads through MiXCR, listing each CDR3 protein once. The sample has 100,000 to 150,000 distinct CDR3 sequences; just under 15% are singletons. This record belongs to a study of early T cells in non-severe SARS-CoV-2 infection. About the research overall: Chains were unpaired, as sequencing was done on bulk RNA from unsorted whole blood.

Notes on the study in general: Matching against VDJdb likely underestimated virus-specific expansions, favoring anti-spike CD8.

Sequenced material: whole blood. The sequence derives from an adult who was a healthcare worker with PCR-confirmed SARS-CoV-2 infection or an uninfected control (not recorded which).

In DNA, the CDR3 is TGTGCCAGCAGCTTAGCGGGACAGGGGGATGGCTACACCTTC. It translates to CASSLAGQGDGYTF. The gene calls are TRBV11-2 and TRBJ1-2; the match to TRBD1 covers 11 bases. The length of the CDR3 is 14 residues. Trimming cost V 1 base and J 6 bases; bases outside gene matches: 1. Germline loops: CDR1 SGHAT, CDR2 FQNNGV.